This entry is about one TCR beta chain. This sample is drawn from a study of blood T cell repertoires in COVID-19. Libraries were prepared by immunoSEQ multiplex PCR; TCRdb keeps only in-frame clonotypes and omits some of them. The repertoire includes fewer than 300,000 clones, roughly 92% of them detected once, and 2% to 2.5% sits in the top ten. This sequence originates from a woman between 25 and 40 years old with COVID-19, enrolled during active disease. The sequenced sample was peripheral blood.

The CDR3 DNA sequence: TGTGCCAGCAGCCAAGATCCAGCGGGAACCTACGAGCAGTACTTC. Protein sequence: CASSQDPAGTYEQYF. The gene calls are TRBV3-1 (or the pseudogene TRBV3-2) and TRBJ2-7; the match to TRBD2 covers 7 bases. CDR1 LGHDT and CDR2 YNNKEL come from the germline V gene (reference sequence). The CDR3 runs 15 residues. V was clipped by 0 bases and J by 2 bases; unmatched bases: 4.